These 18 T cell receptor beta chains were sequenced from one sample in a study of blood T cell repertoires in COVID-19. Sequencing was performed with immunoSEQ multiplex PCR; in TCRdb, only in-frame clones are kept and a portion is missing. The sample shows 140,000 or so clones, 80% of them seen only once. Source material: peripheral blood. These receptors all stem from a man between 65 and 85 years old who had recovered from COVID-19.

The rearrangement joins TRBV19 to TRBJ2-1; 9 bases agree with TRBD1. Trimming took 5 bases from V and 6 from J; bases not matched to a gene: 8. From germline, CDR1 is LNHDA and CDR2 SQIVND (reference sequence). The CDR3 has 15 amino acids. The CDR3 DNA sequence: TGTGCCAGTAGTCCACCGGGACAGGGAGTCAATGAGCAGTTCTTC. Its protein is CASSPPGQGVNEQFF. The full variable domain, rest sourced from reference TRBV19 and TRBJ2-1, is DGGITQSPKYLFRKEGQNVTLSCEQNLNHDAMYWYRQDPGQGLRLIYYSQIVNDFQKGDIAEGYSVSREKKESFPLTVTSAQKNPTAFYLCASSPPGQGVNEQFFGPGTRLTVL.

This chain connects TRBV2 to TRBJ2-2, with a tentative D call TRBD2 (5 bases). V was pared by 8 bases and J by 0 bases, with 13 bases between. This CDR3 comprises 15 residues. Per the germline V gene, CDR1 is SNHLY and CDR2 is FYNNEI. DNA for the CDR3: TGTGCCAGCTTGAGGTCGGAGGCGAACACCGGGGAGCTGTTTTTT. Translating gives CASLRSEANTGELFF.

V usage is TRBV27 and J usage is TRBJ1-5; the D gene is possibly TRBD1 (5 bases). Germline lookup yields CDR1 MNHEY and CDR2 SMNVEV (reference sequence). The CDR3 covers 14 residues. The germline V and J ends were trimmed by 3 bases and 3 bases, with 9 bases remaining between them. Here the CDR3 DNA reads TGTGCCAGCAGTTTTGGGGGGTACAATCAGCCCCAGCATTTT. This codes for CASSFGGYNQPQHF.

This clone was observed a single time. The rearrangement joins TRBV19 to TRBJ2-7, with D possibly TRBD1 on 5 matching bases. CDR1 LNHDA and CDR2 SQIVND come from the germline V gene (reference sequence). Trimming stripped 3 bases from V and 3 bases from J, with 12 bases between. The CDR3 covers 14 residues. In DNA, the CDR3 is TGTGCCAGTAGTATTGGGGCAGGGAACTACGAGCAGTACTTC. This translates into CASSIGAGNYEQYF.

To note about this clone: At the DNA level, this CDR3 is encoded by other sequences in the same sample as well. The V gene is TRBV10-1, the J gene TRBJ1-2, with 9 nucleotides matching TRBD1. Losses at the gene ends were 6 bases for V and 8 bases for J; bases not matched to a gene: 7. CDR1 and CDR2 from the germline V gene are WNHNN and SYGVQD (reference sequence). This CDR3 comprises 13 residues. The DNA of the CDR3 is TGCGCCAGCAGCGAAGGACAGGGGCGAGGCTACACCTTC. This translates into CASSEGQGRGYTF.

The CDR3 DNA follows: TGTGCCAGCAGCTTGACAGGGAGAACTGGGGCCAACGTCCTGACTTTC. Amino acid sequence: CASSLTGRTGANVLTF. This chain uses TRBV5-8 with TRBJ2-6, with D maybe TRBD1 (6 bases). CDR3 size: 16 residues. Germline V gene sequence: CDR1 SGHTS, CDR2 YDEGEE. V lost 1 base and J 2 bases, leaving 10 bases between the germline ends. Filled out from reference TRBV5-8 and TRBJ2-6, the complete variable domain reads EAGVTQSPTHLIKTRGQQATLRCSPISGHTSVYWYQQALGLGLQFLLWYDEGEERNRGNFPPRFSGRQFPNYSSELNVNALELEDSALYLCASSLTGRTGANVLTFGAGSRLTVL.

The chain joins TRBV4-1 to TRBJ2-7; 12 nucleotides line up with TRBD2. The length of the CDR3 is 18 residues. The V segment lost 4 bases and the J segment 7 bases; nucleotides outside the gene matches: 17. Looked up from germline, CDR1 is MGHRA and CDR2 is YSYEKL. The CDR3 loop reads CASSPYLNRLAGVWEQYF. In DNA, the CDR3 is TGCGCCAGCAGCCCCTACCTAAACCGACTAGCGGGAGTGTGGGAGCAGTACTTC.

The chain is built from TRBV2 and TRBJ1-1; TRBD1 matches 11 bases. The germline gives CDR1 SNHLY, CDR2 FYNNEI. After removal of 6 bases from V and 10 bases from J, the junction contained 10 bases not matched to a gene. This CDR3 has 14 residues. The CDR3 protein is CASSAVGDRGVAFF. The DNA for the CDR3 is TGTGCCAGCAGCGCCGTCGGGGACAGGGGGGTAGCTTTCTTT.

In its sample, this clone was seen a few times. The chain has TRBV21-1 and TRBJ2-7; no check of the table's D call, TRBD2, against the DNA was made. TRBV21-1 is a documented pseudogene. The CDR3 consists of 11 residues. In DNA form, the CDR3 reads TGTGCCAGCGCTCGGGGAGGGGAGCAGTACTTC. Its protein is CASARGGEQYF.

The V and J genes are TRBV5-1 and TRBJ1-2, with TRBD1 matching 12 bases. Trimming took 4 bases from V and 1 from J; bases not matched to a gene: 5. The V gene's germline CDR1 is SGHRS and CDR2 YFSETQ. The CDR3 has 16 amino acids. CDR3 amino acids: CASSAGTGGFNYGYTF. The CDR3 DNA reads TGCGCCAGCAGCGCCGGGACAGGGGGCTTTAACTATGGCTACACCTTC.

J is TRBJ2-3 and V is TRBV7-9, with 7 bases fitting TRBD2. With V trimmed by 5 bases and J by 2 bases, 10 bases remained unmatched. This CDR3 comprises 16 residues. The germline V gene has CDR1 SEHNR and CDR2 FQNEAQ (reference sequence). The CDR3 sequence is CASSPHPSGYTDTQYF. The CDR3 region has the DNA TGTGCCAGCAGCCCCCACCCTAGCGGCTACACAGATACGCAGTATTTT.

By its share, this clone is medium-sized. The chain employs TRBV6-5 and TRBJ2-2; a weak D match, TRBD1 (5 bases). The CDR3 is 15 amino acids. CDR1 and CDR2 from the germline V gene are MNHEY and SVGAGI. V was cut by 3 bases and J by 0 bases, with 8 bases left in between. Written as DNA, the CDR3 is TGTGCCAGCAGTTATATAGGGGCGAACACCGGGGAGCTGTTTTTT. Translation: CASSYIGANTGELFF.

The chain is built from TRBV7-2 and TRBJ2-7; 7 positions agree with TRBD1. The CDR3 is 13 residues long. In germline, CDR1 is SGHTA, CDR2 FQGNSA. With 3 bases clipped from V and 5 bases from J, the junction kept 4 bases outside the gene matches. DNA of the CDR3: TGTGCCAGCAGCTTTGACAGGGCCAACGAGCAGTACTTC. Residues: CASSFDRANEQYF.

This chain uses TRBV5-4 with TRBJ1-6, with D tentatively TRBD1 (5 bases). Looked up from germline, CDR1 is SGHNT and CDR2 is YYREEE (reference sequence). The CDR3 loop spans 15 amino acids. Between the trimmed V and J ends, which lost 1 base and 4 bases, there was a span of 9 bases. The CDR3 here is CASSLYDSYNSPLHF. DNA of the CDR3: TGTGCCAGCAGCTTGTATGACAGTTATAATTCACCCCTCCACTTT.

The chain uses TRBV4-3 and TRBJ2-7; TRBD2 is a possible D gene (6 bases). CDR3 size: 16 residues. Trimming stripped 1 base from V and 4 bases from J, with 17 bases between. The germline V gene has CDR1 LGHNA and CDR2 YSLEER. Here the CDR3 DNA reads TGCGCCAGCAGCCAAGCCTGGAGCGGGCAGGGATACGAGCAGTACTTC. Translated: CASSQAWSGQGYEQYF.

The V and J genes are TRBV7-2 and TRBJ2-1; D uncertain. The CDR3 runs 13 residues. V dropped 1 base and J dropped 9 bases, with 10 bases sitting between them. Germline V gene data show CDR1 as SGHTA and CDR2 as FQGNSA. This chain's CDR3 is CASSLGTTSEQFF. The CDR3 region has the DNA TGTGCCAGCAGCTTAGGAACAACCAGTGAGCAGTTCTTC.

This clone came up a few times. V gene TRBV7-9 combines with J gene TRBJ2-1; 9 bases are a match to TRBD2. The CDR3 length is 14 residues. The germline V gene has CDR1 SEHNR and CDR2 FQNEAQ (reference sequence). Trimming removed 5 bases from V and 9 bases from J; junction bases left unmatched: 8. The CDR3 is CASSPGTSSGEQFF. CDR3 nucleotide sequence: TGTGCCAGCAGCCCTGGGACTAGCTCCGGTGAGCAGTTCTTC. The variable domain in full, with the rest retrieved from reference TRBV7-9 and TRBJ2-1, is DTGVSQNPRHKITKRGQNVTFRCDPISEHNRLYWYRQTLGQGPEFLTYFQNEAQLEKSRLLSDRFSAERPKGSFSTLEIQRTEQGDSAMYLCASSPGTSSGEQFFGPGTRLTVL.

The rearrangement joins TRBV18 to TRBJ2-1; 8 bases are shared with TRBD2. The ends lost 6 bases at V and 7 bases at J; junction bases unmatched: 14. Germline loops: CDR1 KGHSH, CDR2 LQKENI. This CDR3 is 16 amino acids long. The CDR3 protein is CASSRTIAGPLNEQFF. The CDR3 region has the DNA TGTGCCAGCTCCCGGACAATAGCGGGACCCTTAAATGAGCAGTTCTTC.